These T cell receptor beta chains were read from a single sample in a study of cytomegalovirus exposure and HLA in healthy donors. The protocol was immunoSEQ multiplex PCR, while the TCRdb copy is restricted to in-frame clones and leaves out a portion. The repertoire has 120,000 or so clones, about 80% of them found once; the top ten carry approximately 9.1%. Source material: PBMCs. The receptors originated from a woman aged 45-59 years in good health and CMV-seropositive. Both conserved end residues are part of each CDR3. D genes are given only for firm matches.

>TRBJ1-3|.|TRBV29-1
CSVDGAGNTIYF
TGCAGCGTTGACGGGGCTGGAAACACCATATATTTT
>TRBJ2-7|TRBD2|TRBV27
CASSLGAGGSDEQYF
TGTGCCAGCAGTTTAGGCGCGGGGGGCAGCGACGAGCAGTACTTC
>TRBJ2-7|TRBD1|TRBV6-1
CASSEGEDRAYEQYF
TGTGCCAGCAGTGAAGGGGAGGACAGGGCCTACGAGCAGTACTTC
>TRBJ2-1|.|TRBV6-5
CASSYRSSFYNEQFF
TGTGCCAGCAGTTATCGGTCTAGCTTCTACAATGAGCAGTTCTTC
>TRBJ1-1|.|TRBV9
CASSVVADTEAFF
TGTGCCAGCAGCGTAGTAGCGGACACTGAAGCTTTCTTT
>TRBJ1-2|TRBD1|TRBV5-6
CASSFAWDRGYGYTF
TGTGCCAGCAGCTTCGCTTGGGACAGGGGTTATGGCTACACCTTC
>TRBJ2-7|.|TRBV7-3
CASSLSRYSYEQYF
TGTGCCAGCAGCTTAAGCCGGTACTCCTACGAGCAGTACTTC
>TRBJ1-4|TRBD1|TRBV6-6
CASRLPGQGKEKLFF
TGTGCCAGCAGGCTGCCGGGACAGGGGAAGGAAAAACTGTTTTTT
>TRBJ1-1|TRBD1|TRBV6-5
CASSYSGTGSTEAFF
TGTGCCAGCAGTTACTCCGGGACAGGGAGCACTGAAGCTTTCTTT
>TRBJ2-1|.|TRBV5-1
CASSLAGGQRLNEQFF
TGCGCCAGCAGCTTGGCCGGGGGACAGAGGTTAAATGAGCAGTTCTTC
>TRBJ2-7|.|TRBV6-1
CASSGDYRSEQYF
TGTGCCAGCAGTGGAGACTACCGGTCCGAGCAGTACTTC